This T cell receptor beta chain was sequenced during a study of blood T cell repertoires in COVID-19 (TCRdb year 2020). Study-level background: Collaborator samples came from the United States, Italy and Spain and covered acute and convalescent phases of COVID-19. The material from the prospective study consisted of cDNA or gDNA derived from T cells, B-cell-depleted T cells, or PBMCs. A freely available public database, intended as a resource for researchers studying the immune response to SARS-CoV-2, is where the repertoires were released. The samples were drawn from two sources: the first 160 participants of the ongoing ImmuneRACE study, and 1,254 subjects contributed by 6 global collaborators. Nearly every sample came with metadata listing a de-identified subject ID, COVID-19 status, age in years and sex. Where available, HLA class I and class II types were taken from metadata supplied by the sample provider and were not determined by assay-based typing. Deeply sampled blood TCRbeta repertoires from subjects exposed to, actively infected with, or recovered from COVID-19 were included in the dataset.

Enrolling through a virtual design, the prospective study's participants ranged in age from about 18 to 100 years and lived across some 23 United States geographic areas. In the prospective study, cohorts were assigned on the basis of participant-reported clinical history obtained from a screening survey and a study questionnaire. Each participant in the prospective study had whole blood, serum and a nasopharyngeal or oropharyngeal swab collected by mobile phlebotomists. Over a 2-month period, participants in the prospective study had the option of providing additional blood draws and questionnaires. Before DNA extraction, prospective study blood samples were shipped either frozen or at room temperature. The immunoSEQ Assay, a bias-controlled multiplex PCR, was used to amplify TCRbeta CDR3 regions from genomic DNA. Per the source publication's procedure: Nucleated cell counts per sample were estimated from amplification of reference gene primers within the assay. Sequence reads were collapsed and filtered to measure the absolute abundance of every unique TCRbeta CDR3 rearrangement. For each sample, productive Simpson clonality was calculated by taking the square root of Simpson's diversity index across productive rearrangements. TCRdb provides this immuneACCESS table in a form limited to in-frame rearrangements. Some clones are lacking; in checked studies, under half of them reflect an unresolved V gene, and why the rest are absent is not known. The V and J calls and clone size are taken from that table; D and trimming were inferred from the DNA. Present in this sample are fewer than 500,000 clones, roughly 85% of which were seen just once. Clones ranked in the top ten supply under 2% of the sample.

This clone was detected once. Which antigen it targets is not known. It has no much larger one-base neighbor in the sample; base qualities were not kept. Results the study describes overall, beyond this receptor: The amount of clinical and demographic metadata varied by source and participant and was provided uncurated.

There are 13 amino acids in the CDR3, from cysteine to phenylalanine inclusive. CDR3 DNA only is kept here, 39 bases in frame from base 1. In the germline V gene, CDR1 corresponds to SGHDT and CDR2 to YYEEEE. V sheds 0 bases and J sheds 7 bases, leaving 7 bases between their ends. The specimen was PBMCs or T cells enriched from blood (not recorded which). The receptor chain draws on TRBV5-6 and TRBJ1-4; the D gene lacks a confident call. The sequence was obtained from a woman between 18 and 29 years old with acute COVID-19. The CDR3 region reads CASSLGHFEKLFF. The bases are TGTGCCAGCAGCTTGGGACACTTTGAAAAACTGTTTTTT.